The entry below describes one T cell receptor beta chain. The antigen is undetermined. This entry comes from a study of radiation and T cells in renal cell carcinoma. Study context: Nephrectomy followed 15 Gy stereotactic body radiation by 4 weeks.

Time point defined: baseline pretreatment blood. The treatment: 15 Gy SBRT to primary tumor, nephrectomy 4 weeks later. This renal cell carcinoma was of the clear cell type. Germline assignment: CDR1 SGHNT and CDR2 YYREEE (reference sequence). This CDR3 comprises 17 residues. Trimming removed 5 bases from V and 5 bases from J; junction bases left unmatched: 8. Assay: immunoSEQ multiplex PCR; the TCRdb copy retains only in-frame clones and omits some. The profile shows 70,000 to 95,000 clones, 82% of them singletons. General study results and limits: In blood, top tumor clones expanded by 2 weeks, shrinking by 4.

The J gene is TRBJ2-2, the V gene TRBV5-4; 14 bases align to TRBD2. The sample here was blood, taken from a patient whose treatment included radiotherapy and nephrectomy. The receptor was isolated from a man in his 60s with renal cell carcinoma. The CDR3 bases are TGTGCCAGCAGAGACGGGACTAGCGGGAGCGTTACCGGGGAGCTGTTTTTT. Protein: CASRDGTSGSVTGELFF.